This T cell receptor beta chain derives from a study of identical twins. Ten or more counts support this clonotype. TCRdb passed the 5' RACE reads through MiXCR, listing each CDR3 protein once. Found here are roughly 700,000 distinct CDR3 sequences, 8.6% of them singletons; the top ten hold 0.75% to 1%. This sample also appeared in a second study, on yellow fever vaccine responses in identical twins.

The receptor comes from a woman aged 18-29 years in good health. Sequencing input: PBMCs.

DNA of the CDR3: TGTGCCAGCAGTTCCTTTCTGGCCTACGAGCAGTACTTC. This codes for CASSSFLAYEQYF. V and J are TRBV27 and TRBJ2-7; D is ambiguous. Germline V gene sequence: CDR1 MNHEY, CDR2 SMNVEV (reference sequence). V was pared by 4 bases and J by 2 bases, with 9 bases between. The CDR3 has 13 amino acids.